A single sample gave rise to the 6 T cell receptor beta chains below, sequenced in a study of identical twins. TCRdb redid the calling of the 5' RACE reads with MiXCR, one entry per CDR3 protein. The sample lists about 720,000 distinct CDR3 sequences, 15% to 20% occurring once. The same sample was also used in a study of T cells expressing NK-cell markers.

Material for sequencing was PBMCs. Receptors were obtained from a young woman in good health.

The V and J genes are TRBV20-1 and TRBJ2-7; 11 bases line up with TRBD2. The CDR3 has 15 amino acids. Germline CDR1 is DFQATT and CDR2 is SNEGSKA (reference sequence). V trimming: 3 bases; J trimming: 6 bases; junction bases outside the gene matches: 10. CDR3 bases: TGCAGTGCTAGGAGTAGCGGGGGGGCAACGGTCGAGCAGTACTTC. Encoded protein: CSARSSGGATVEQYF.

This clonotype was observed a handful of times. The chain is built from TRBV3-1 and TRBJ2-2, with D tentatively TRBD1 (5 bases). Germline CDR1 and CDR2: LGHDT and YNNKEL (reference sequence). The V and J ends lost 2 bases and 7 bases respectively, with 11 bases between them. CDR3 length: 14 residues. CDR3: CASSQQGKSGELFF. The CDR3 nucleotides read TGTGCCAGCAGCCAACAGGGAAAGAGCGGGGAGCTGTTTTTT.

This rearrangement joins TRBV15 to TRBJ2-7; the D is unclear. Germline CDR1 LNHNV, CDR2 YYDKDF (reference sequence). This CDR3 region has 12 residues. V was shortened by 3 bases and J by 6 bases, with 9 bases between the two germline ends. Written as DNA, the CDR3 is TGTGCCACCAGCAGCGGCAAGGCCGAGCAGTACTTC. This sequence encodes CATSSGKAEQYF.

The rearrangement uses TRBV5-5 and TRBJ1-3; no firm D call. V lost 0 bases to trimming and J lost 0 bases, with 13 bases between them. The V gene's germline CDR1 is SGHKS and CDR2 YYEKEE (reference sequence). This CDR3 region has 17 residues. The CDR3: CASSLGSGRLSGNTIYF. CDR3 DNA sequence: TGTGCCAGCAGCTTGGGCAGCGGCAGGCTCTCTGGAAACACCATATATTTT.

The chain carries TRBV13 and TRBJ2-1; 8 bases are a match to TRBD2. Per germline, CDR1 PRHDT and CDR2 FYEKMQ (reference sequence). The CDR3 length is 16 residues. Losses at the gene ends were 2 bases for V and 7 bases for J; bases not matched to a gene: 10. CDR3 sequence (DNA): TGTGCCAGCAGCTTAAGCGGGACTAGAGGTAGGAATGAGCAGTTCTTC. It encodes CASSLSGTRGRNEQFF.

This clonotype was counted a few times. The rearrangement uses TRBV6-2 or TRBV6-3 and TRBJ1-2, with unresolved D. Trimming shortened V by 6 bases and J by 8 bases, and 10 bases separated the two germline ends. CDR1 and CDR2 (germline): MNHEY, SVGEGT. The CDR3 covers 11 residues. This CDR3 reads CASRKSGGYTF. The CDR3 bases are TGTGCCAGCAGAAAGTCGGGGGGCTACACCTTC.